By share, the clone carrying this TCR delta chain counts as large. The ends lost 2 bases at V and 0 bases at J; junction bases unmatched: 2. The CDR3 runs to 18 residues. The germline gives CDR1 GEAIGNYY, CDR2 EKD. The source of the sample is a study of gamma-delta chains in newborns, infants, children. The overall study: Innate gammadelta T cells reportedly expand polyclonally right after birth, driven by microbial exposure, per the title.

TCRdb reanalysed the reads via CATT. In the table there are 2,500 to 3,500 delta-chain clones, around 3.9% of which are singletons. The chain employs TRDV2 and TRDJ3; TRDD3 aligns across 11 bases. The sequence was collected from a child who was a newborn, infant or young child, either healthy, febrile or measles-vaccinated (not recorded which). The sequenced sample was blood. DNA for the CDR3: TGTGCCTGTGACAGTACTGGGGGATACTCCTGGGACACCCGACAGATGTTTTTC. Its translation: CACDSTGGYSWDTRQMFF.